This record covers a single T cell receptor beta chain. This clonotype was found many times. Its antigen is not yet known. The sample holds no much larger clone one base away, and base qualities are not on file. The record originates from a study of CDR3 diversity in severe acne (dated by TCRdb to the late 2010s). According to the germline V gene, CDR1 reads MGHDK and CDR2 reads SYGVNS. V sheds 4 bases and J sheds 5 bases, leaving 6 bases between their ends. The CDR3 runs 12 amino acids, cysteine and phenylalanine included. The only DNA kept is the CDR3, 36 bases in frame from the first base. Library prep was done by PCR. Data came from an Illumina HiSeq 2000. The raw public data were reprocessed by TCRdb itself: fastp quality trimming at Q25, MiXCR clonotype calling, in-frame beta chains only. Identical CDR3 protein sequences are pooled into one entry, listed with their most common genes and DNA. Recorded for this sample are approximately 90,000 distinct CDR3 sequences; over 45% of them occurred a single time. The biggest ten clones account for around a tenth of the sample.

Sequencing was performed on blood. The chain links TRBV25-1 with TRBJ2-1; the D gene assignment is ambiguous. The sequence derives from a male donor in good health, serving as a control. This receptor has the CDR3 CASSVLHNEQFF. The DNA reads TGTGCCAGCAGTGTACTCCACAATGAGCAGTTCTTC.